These 27 T cell receptor beta chains share one sample of origin, sequenced in a study of blood T cells in healthy people across ages. For the second PCR, which ran for about 6 to 11 cycles, a sample-barcoded 5' primer and a J-beta primer mix were used. Using its own MiXCR run on the 5' RACE reads, TCRdb lists one record per CDR3 protein. The table shows about 900,000 distinct CDR3 sequences, with roughly 50% occurring only once. The sequenced sample consisted of blood. The receptor source for this set is a man aged 25 to 45 in good health.

Only one count was recorded for this clonotype. V gene TRBV27 combines with J gene TRBJ2-6; no definite D call. V shed 8 bases and J shed 2 bases, with 7 bases lying between them. The CDR3 consists of 13 residues. Germline V gene sequence: CDR1 MNHEY, CDR2 SMNVEV (reference sequence). This CDR3 reads CASGNTGANVLTF. Here the CDR3 DNA reads TGTGCCAGCGGAAACACTGGGGCCAACGTCCTGACTTTC.

This sequence joins TRBV6-8 and TRBJ2-3; TRBD2 might be the D (5 bases). Trimming took 2 bases from V and 2 from J, leaving 11 bases between them. The V gene's germline CDR1 is MNHGY and CDR2 SAAAGT. The CDR3 runs to 15 residues. DNA for the CDR3: TGTGCCAGCAGTTACGCGAATGGACTCACAGATACGCAGTATTTT. Translation: CASSYANGLTDTQYF.

Concerning this clonotype: One end of the junction varies from germline; a read error may be responsible. This rearrangement joins TRBV3-1 to TRBJ2-4, with 9 bases fitting TRBD2. There are 17 residues in the CDR3. Germline CDR1 and CDR2: LGHDT and YNNKEL (reference sequence). CDR3 amino acids: CASSPKSGGLTKNIQYF. The CDR3 DNA sequence: TGTGCCAGTAGCCCAAAAAGCGGGGGGTTGACCAAAAACATTCAGTACTTC.

As DNA, the CDR3 is TGCAGTGCTAGAGAGGACAGGGGGCGAAAGACCCAGTACTTC. Its translation: CSAREDRGRKTQYF. The V and J genes are TRBV20-1 and TRBJ2-5; 11 positions match TRBD1. CDR1 DFQATT and CDR2 SNEGSKA come from the germline V gene (reference sequence). The CDR3 sequence is 14 residues long. The ends lost 0 bases at V and 6 bases at J; junction bases unmatched: 3.

The chain has TRBV21-1 and TRBJ2-5; TRBD2, as called in the table, went unchecked against the DNA. TRBV21-1 is a pseudogene. The CDR3 sequence is 19 residues long. Here the CDR3 reads CASSEDPGLAGGYQETQYF. The DNA for the CDR3 is TGTGCCAGCAGTGAAGATCCGGGACTAGCGGGAGGGTACCAAGAGACCCAGTACTTC.

The rearrangement uses TRBV6-2 or TRBV6-3 and TRBJ2-1, with unresolved D. The CDR3 has 19 residues. V lost 0 bases and J 0 bases, leaving 18 bases between the germline ends. In germline, CDR1 is MNHEY, CDR2 SVGEGT. The CDR3 DNA reads as TGTGCCAGCAGTTACTCCGCCAGTAGCACCTTGAGCTCCTACAATGAGCAGTTCTTC. Translated, it gives CASSYSASSTLSSYNEQFF.

As concerns this clonotype: Germline is not matched at one junction end, which may reflect a read error. The chain couples TRBV4-2 to TRBJ2-6; TRBD1 matches 9 bases. Germline V gene data show CDR1 as LGHNA and CDR2 as YNFKEQ. There are 20 residues in the CDR3. The CDR3 is CASSQDFMGTGSSGANVPTF. As DNA, the CDR3 is TGTGCCAGCAGCCAAGACTTTATGGGGACAGGGAGCTCTGGGGCCAACGTCCCGACTTTC.

The sample holds a few counts of this clonotype. This chain joins TRBV14 and TRBJ1-1; 7 nucleotides match TRBD1. The germline gives CDR1 SGHDN, CDR2 FVKESK. The J segment lost 1 base and the V segment lost 4 bases, leaving 6 bases of the junction unmatched. This CDR3 has 15 amino acids. The CDR3 protein is CASSLQGLQNTEAFF. The CDR3 DNA follows: TGTGCCAGCAGCCTACAGGGGCTACAGAACACTGAAGCTTTCTTT.

This clonotype has a count of ten or more. The chain has TRBV10-3 and TRBJ2-7; D perhaps matches TRBD2 (6 bases). Germline V gene lookup returns CDR1 ENHRY and CDR2 SYGVKD. Trimming took 3 bases from V and 3 from J, leaving 12 bases between them. CDR3 length: 14 amino acids. The CDR3 DNA follows: TGTGCCATCAGTGAATCGGCCGGGGGCTACGAGCAGTACTTC. Its protein product is CAISESAGGYEQYF.

There are a few counts of this clonotype. The J gene is TRBJ2-3, the V gene TRBV10-3; no firm D call. The CDR3 extends over 11 amino acids. Per the germline V gene, CDR1 is ENHRY and CDR2 is SYGVKD. Trimming took 10 bases from V and 3 from J, leaving 8 bases between them. The CDR3 DNA reads as TGTGCCACCTCGCCAACAGATACGCAGTATTTT. It encodes CATSPTDTQYF.

The V and J genes are TRBV19 and TRBJ2-3; D is uncertain. The length of the CDR3 is 14 residues. V was clipped by 7 bases and J by 2 bases, with 13 bases between them. Germline V gene sequence: CDR1 LNHDA, CDR2 SQIVND (reference sequence). The CDR3 sequence is CASNIRGLTDTQYF. Here the CDR3 DNA reads TGTGCCAGTAACATTCGTGGGCTCACAGATACGCAGTATTTT.

This clonotype was counted a few times. The chain combines TRBV7-3 with TRBJ2-1; 10 nucleotides align to TRBD2. This CDR3 has 15 residues. Germline V gene lookup returns CDR1 SGHTA and CDR2 FQGTGA. J was trimmed by 5 bases and V by 4 bases; bases with no gene match: 5. CDR3 nucleotides: TGTGCCAGCAGCTCACTAGCGGGGACCAACAATGAGCAGTTCTTC. Amino acid sequence: CASSSLAGTNNEQFF.

This clonotype appeared a few times. A much larger clone lies a single base off, so this may be a read error. The rearrangement uses TRBV15 and TRBJ1-5; D uncertain. The germline gives CDR1 LNHNV, CDR2 YYDKDF (reference sequence). This CDR3 is built from 15 residues. This CDR3 reads CAASRDKGFNQPQHF. The CDR3 DNA is TGTGCCGCCAGCAGAGATAAAGGTTTCAATCAGCCCCAGCATTTT.

The rearrangement uses TRBV29-1 and TRBJ2-4, with 10 bases that match TRBD1. Germline CDR1 and CDR2: SQVTM and ANQGSEA. This CDR3 is 13 amino acids long. V was pared by 3 bases and J by 13 bases, with 9 bases of the junction left unmatched. The CDR3 nucleotides read TGCAGCGTTGAGGGGACAGGGGTAGGGGAGCAGTACTTC. Its translation is CSVEGTGVGEQYF.

This clonotype was found once. This chain joins TRBV7-2 and TRBJ1-2, with TRBD1 identical over 9 bases. This CDR3 region has 15 residues. Germline CDR1 reads SGHTA; CDR2 reads FQGNSA. V shed 6 bases and J 5 bases; nucleotides not matched to a gene: 10. CDR3 loop: CASSSNRGLIYGYTF. CDR3 sequence (DNA): TGTGCCAGCAGTTCGAACAGGGGGCTCATATATGGCTACACCTTC.

This clonotype was observed a few times. This chain links TRBV3-1 with TRBJ2-7; D is uncertain. Germline V gene sequence: CDR1 LGHDT, CDR2 YNNKEL (reference sequence). V was trimmed by 4 bases and J by 0 bases, leaving 13 bases between them. The CDR3 runs 15 residues. CDR3 in DNA: TGTGCCAGCAGCCTTAGCCCGACGGACTCCTACGAGCAGTACTTC. Its protein product is CASSLSPTDSYEQYF.

This clonotype was seen only a few times. This sequence joins TRBV20-1 and TRBJ2-2; D may be TRBD1 or TRBD2 (5 bases each). CDR1 and CDR2 (germline): DFQATT, SNEGSKA (reference sequence). The germline V and J ends were trimmed by 6 bases and 0 bases, with 11 bases remaining between them. The CDR3 contains 14 residues. The CDR3 spells CSAPRGANTGELFF. The CDR3 nucleotides are TGCAGTGCACCGAGGGGCGCGAACACCGGGGAGCTGTTTTTT.

This clonotype was observed many times. The rearrangement joins TRBV27 to TRBJ2-1; D is possibly TRBD1 (6 bases). The V gene's germline CDR1 is MNHEY and CDR2 SMNVEV (reference sequence). The CDR3 loop spans 12 amino acids. Trimming left V 6 bases short and J 8 bases short, with 11 bases between. The chain's CDR3 is CASRPRGHEQFF. The CDR3 DNA follows: TGTGCCAGCAGACCCAGGGGTCATGAGCAGTTCTTC.

There are a few counts of this clonotype. The genes are TRBV7-2 and TRBJ2-3, with D perhaps given as TRBD1 or TRBD2 (5 bases each). The V gene lost 5 bases and the J gene lost 2 bases, with 14 bases spanning the gap. The CDR3 contains 15 residues. Looked up from germline, CDR1 is SGHTA and CDR2 is FQGNSA. The CDR3 loop is CASSAKRGYTDTQYF. DNA of the CDR3: TGTGCCAGCAGCGCTAAGAGGGGATACACAGATACGCAGTATTTT.

This clonotype was observed a handful of times. This rearrangement joins TRBV20-1 to TRBJ2-3; perhaps TRBD2 as D (7 bases). Germline assignment: CDR1 DFQATT and CDR2 SNEGSKA (reference sequence). The CDR3 runs 13 residues. The CDR3 sequence is CSARGGSTDTQYF. The CDR3 nucleotides are TGCAGCGCCCGCGGGGGCAGCACAGATACGCAGTATTTT.

V gene TRBV20-1 combines with J gene TRBJ2-7; D might be TRBD2 (6 bases). The J call is in doubt because the DNA end fits TRBJ2-4 better. The CDR3 has 15 amino acids. CDR1 and CDR2 (germline): DFQATT, SNEGSKA (reference sequence). DNA of the CDR3: TGCAGTGCTAGAGATGGACGGGGGATGACAAACATTCAGTACTTC. This codes for CSARDGRGMTNIQYF.

The CDR3: CASSHGLSTGTDTQYF. In DNA, the CDR3 is TGCGCCAGCAGCCACGGCCTATCGACGGGTACAGATACGCAGTATTTT. The chain uses TRBV4-1 and TRBJ2-3; D not resolved. V shed 3 bases and J shed 3 bases, with 16 bases lying between them. There are 16 residues in the CDR3. In germline, CDR1 is MGHRA, CDR2 YSYEKL.

J is TRBJ1-1 and V is TRBV7-8; no definite D call. The CDR3 runs 11 residues. Trimming took off 3 bases at V and 8 bases at J, with 7 bases between the two ends. CDR1 is SGHVS, CDR2 FQNEAQ, per germline. CDR3 residues: CASSFSGEAFF. As DNA, the CDR3 is TGTGCCAGCAGCTTTTCTGGCGAAGCTTTCTTT.

This rearrangement joins TRBV9 to TRBJ1-1; no definite D call. The germline gives CDR1 SGDLS, CDR2 YYNGEE. The CDR3 runs 13 residues. V was cut by 0 bases and J by 6 bases, with 9 bases left in between. CDR3 sequence reads: CASSVDPTAEAFF. CDR3 in DNA: TGTGCCAGCAGCGTAGACCCCACCGCTGAAGCTTTCTTT.

V and J are TRBV6-1 and TRBJ1-2, with 8 bases aligning to TRBD1. Germline assignment: CDR1 MNHNS and CDR2 SASEGT. V lost 4 bases and J lost 4; bases outside the gene matches: 8. The CDR3 is 15 residues long. In nucleotides, the CDR3 is TGTGCCAGCAGTGCCGGACAGGGACGGACCTATGGCTACACCTTC. Translated: CASSAGQGRTYGYTF.

The J gene is TRBJ2-3, the V gene TRBV6-6; D is uncertain. The V and J ends lost 7 bases and 5 bases respectively, with 7 bases between them. Germline CDR1 and CDR2: MNHNY and SVGAGI (reference sequence). The CDR3 consists of 11 residues. CDR3 region: CASTDQDTQYF. The CDR3 DNA reads as TGTGCCAGCACCGACCAAGATACGCAGTATTTT.

The V call is TRBV4-2, the J call TRBJ2-4; D remains ambiguous. Trimming took 6 bases from V and 7 from J, leaving 7 bases between them. Germline CDR1 is LGHNA and CDR2 is YNFKEQ. The CDR3 loop spans 11 amino acids. Written as DNA, the CDR3 is TGTGCCAGCAGTGGCGCGAACATTCAGTACTTC. It specifies CASSGANIQYF.